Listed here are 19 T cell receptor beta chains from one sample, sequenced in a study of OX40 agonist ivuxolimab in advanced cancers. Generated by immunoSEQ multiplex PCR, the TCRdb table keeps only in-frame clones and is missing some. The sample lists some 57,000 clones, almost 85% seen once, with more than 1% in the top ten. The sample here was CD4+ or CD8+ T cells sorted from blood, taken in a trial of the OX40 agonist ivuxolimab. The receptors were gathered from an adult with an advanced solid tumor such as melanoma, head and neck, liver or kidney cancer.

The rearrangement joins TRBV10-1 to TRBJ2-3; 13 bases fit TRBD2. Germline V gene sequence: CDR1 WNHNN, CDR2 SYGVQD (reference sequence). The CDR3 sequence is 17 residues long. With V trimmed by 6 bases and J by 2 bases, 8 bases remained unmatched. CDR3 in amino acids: CASSPGTSGTPTDTQYF. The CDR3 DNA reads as TGCGCCAGCAGCCCCGGGACTAGCGGGACCCCCACAGATACGCAGTATTTT.

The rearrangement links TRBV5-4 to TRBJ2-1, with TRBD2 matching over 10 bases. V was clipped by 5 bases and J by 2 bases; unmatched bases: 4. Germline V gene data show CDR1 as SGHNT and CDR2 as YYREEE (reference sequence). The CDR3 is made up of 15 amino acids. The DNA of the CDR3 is TGTGCCAGCAGTCACGGGACTAGCGCCTACAATGAGCAGTTCTTC. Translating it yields CASSHGTSAYNEQFF.

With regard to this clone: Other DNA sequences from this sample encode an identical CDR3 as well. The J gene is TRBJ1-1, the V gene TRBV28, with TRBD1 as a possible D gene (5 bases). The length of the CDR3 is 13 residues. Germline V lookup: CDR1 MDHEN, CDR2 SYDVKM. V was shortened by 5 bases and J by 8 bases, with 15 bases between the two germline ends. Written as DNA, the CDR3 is TGTGCCAGCAGTGTTGACAGAAAGGGGGAAGCTTTCTTT. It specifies CASSVDRKGEAFF. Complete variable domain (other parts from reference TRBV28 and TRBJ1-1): DVKVTQSSRYLVKRTGEKVFLECVQDMDHENMFWYRQDPGLGLRLIYFSYDVKMKEKGDIPEGYSVSREKKERFSLILESASTNQTSMYLCASSVDRKGEAFFGQGTRLTVV.

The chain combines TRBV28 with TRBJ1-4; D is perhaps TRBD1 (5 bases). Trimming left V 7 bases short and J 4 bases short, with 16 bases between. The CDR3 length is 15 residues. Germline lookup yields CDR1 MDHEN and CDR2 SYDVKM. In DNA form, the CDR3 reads TGTGCCAGCACTCCTCCGCAAGGGGATAATGAAAAACTGTTTTTT. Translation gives CASTPPQGDNEKLFF. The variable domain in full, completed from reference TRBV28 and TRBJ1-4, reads DVKVTQSSRYLVKRTGEKVFLECVQDMDHENMFWYRQDPGLGLRLIYFSYDVKMKEKGDIPEGYSVSREKKERFSLILESASTNQTSMYLCASTPPQGDNEKLFFGSGTQLSVL.

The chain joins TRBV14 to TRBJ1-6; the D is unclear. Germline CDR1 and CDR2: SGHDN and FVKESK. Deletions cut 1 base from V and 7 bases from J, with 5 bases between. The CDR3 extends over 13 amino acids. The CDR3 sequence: CASSQVGNSPLHF. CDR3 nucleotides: TGTGCCAGCAGCCAAGTTGGGAATTCACCCCTCCACTTT.

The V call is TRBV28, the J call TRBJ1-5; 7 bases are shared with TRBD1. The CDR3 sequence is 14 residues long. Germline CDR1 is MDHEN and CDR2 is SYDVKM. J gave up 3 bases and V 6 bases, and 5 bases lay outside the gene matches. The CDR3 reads CASSPGTVNQPQHF. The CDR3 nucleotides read TGTGCCAGCAGCCCCGGGACAGTCAATCAGCCCCAGCATTTT.

CDR3 DNA: TGTGCCAGCAGTTCGATATTACAGGGTGCGGGTCAGCCCCAGCATTTT. It translates to CASSSILQGAGQPQHF. The chain links TRBV27 to TRBJ1-5, with D possibly TRBD1 on 6 matching bases. CDR1 MNHEY and CDR2 SMNVEV come from the germline V gene (reference sequence). The CDR3 sequence is 16 residues long. Trimming took 4 bases from V and 6 from J, leaving 19 bases between them.

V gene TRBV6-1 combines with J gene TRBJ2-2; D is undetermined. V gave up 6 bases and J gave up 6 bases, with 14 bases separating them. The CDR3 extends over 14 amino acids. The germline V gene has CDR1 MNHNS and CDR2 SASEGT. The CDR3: CASRGNYGSGELFF. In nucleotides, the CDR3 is TGTGCCAGCAGGGGGAATTATGGGTCCGGGGAGCTGTTTTTT.

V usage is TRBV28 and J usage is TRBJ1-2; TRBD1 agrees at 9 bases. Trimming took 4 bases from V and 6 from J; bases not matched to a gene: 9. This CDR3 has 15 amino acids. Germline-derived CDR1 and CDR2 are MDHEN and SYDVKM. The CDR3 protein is CASSYMGQGAHGYTF. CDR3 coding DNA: TGTGCCAGCAGTTACATGGGACAGGGAGCCCATGGCTACACCTTC.

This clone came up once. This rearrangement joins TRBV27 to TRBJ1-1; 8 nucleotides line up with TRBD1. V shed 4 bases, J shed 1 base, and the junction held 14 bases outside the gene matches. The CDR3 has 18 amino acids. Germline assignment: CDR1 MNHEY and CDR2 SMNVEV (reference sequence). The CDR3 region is CASSSTRTGRGRNTEAFF. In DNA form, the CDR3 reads TGTGCCAGCAGTTCAACGCGGACAGGGAGGGGGAGGAACACTGAAGCTTTCTTT.

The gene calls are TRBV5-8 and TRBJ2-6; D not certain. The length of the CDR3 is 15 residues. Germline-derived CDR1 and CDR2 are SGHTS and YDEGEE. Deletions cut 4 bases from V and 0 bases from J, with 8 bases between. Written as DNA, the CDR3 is TGTGCCAGCAGCCACTATAGCTCTGGGGCCAACGTCCTGACTTTC. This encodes CASSHYSSGANVLTF.

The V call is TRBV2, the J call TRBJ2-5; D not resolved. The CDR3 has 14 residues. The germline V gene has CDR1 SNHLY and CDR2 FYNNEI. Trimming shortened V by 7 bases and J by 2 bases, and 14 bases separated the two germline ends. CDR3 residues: CASNREGIQETQYF. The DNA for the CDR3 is TGTGCCAGCAATAGGGAAGGGATACAAGAGACCCAGTACTTC.

CDR3 coding DNA: TGTGCCAGCAGCTTAAGTCCGCAAAATACGCAGTATTTT. Amino acid sequence: CASSLSPQNTQYF. The gene calls are TRBV11-3 and TRBJ2-3; D unresolved. The CDR3 runs 13 residues. V gave up 2 bases and J gave up 7 bases, with 10 bases separating them. Per germline, CDR1 SGHNT and CDR2 YENEEA.

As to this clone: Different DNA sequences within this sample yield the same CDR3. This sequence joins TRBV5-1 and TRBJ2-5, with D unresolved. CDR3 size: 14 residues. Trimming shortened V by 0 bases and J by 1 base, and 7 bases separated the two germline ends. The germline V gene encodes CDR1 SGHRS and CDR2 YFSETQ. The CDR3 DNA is TGCGCCAGCAGCTTGGGTAGTGGCCAAGAGACCCAGTACTTC. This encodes CASSLGSGQETQYF.

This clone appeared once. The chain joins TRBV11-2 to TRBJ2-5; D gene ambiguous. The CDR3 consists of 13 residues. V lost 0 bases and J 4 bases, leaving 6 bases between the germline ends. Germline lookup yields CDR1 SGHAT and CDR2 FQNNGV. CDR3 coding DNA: TGTGCCAGCAGCTTAGATTGGACAGAGACCCAGTACTTC. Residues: CASSLDWTETQYF.

The CDR3 DNA reads as TGTGCCAGCAGCTCCCGGAGGACAGGGGGAAACACTGAAGCTTTCTTT. Translating gives CASSSRRTGGNTEAFF. The chain couples TRBV11-2 to TRBJ1-1, with 10 bases identical to TRBD1. This CDR3 is built from 16 residues. After removal of 4 bases from V and 2 bases from J, the junction contained 7 bases not matched to a gene. CDR1 SGHAT and CDR2 FQNNGV come from the germline V gene.

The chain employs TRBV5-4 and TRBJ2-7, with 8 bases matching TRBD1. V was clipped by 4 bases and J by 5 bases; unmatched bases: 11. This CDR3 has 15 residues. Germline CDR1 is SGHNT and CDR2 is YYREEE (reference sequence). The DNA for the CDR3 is TGTGCCAGCAGCCCCTGGACAGGGATTTATCACGAGCAGTACTTC. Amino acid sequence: CASSPWTGIYHEQYF.

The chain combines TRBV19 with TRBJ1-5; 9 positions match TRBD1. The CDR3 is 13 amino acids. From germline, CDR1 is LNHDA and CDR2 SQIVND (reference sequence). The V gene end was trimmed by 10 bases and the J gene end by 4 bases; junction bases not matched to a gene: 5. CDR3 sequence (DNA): TGTGCCACCGGGGACAGGGAGAATCAGCCCCAGCATTTT. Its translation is CATGDRENQPQHF.

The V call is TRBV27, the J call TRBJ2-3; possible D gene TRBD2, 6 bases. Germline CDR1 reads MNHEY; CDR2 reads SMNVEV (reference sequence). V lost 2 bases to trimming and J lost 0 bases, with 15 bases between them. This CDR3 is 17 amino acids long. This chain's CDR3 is CASSLGRGIGSTDTQYF. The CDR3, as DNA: TGTGCCAGCAGTTTAGGGCGGGGAATAGGGAGCACAGATACGCAGTATTTT.